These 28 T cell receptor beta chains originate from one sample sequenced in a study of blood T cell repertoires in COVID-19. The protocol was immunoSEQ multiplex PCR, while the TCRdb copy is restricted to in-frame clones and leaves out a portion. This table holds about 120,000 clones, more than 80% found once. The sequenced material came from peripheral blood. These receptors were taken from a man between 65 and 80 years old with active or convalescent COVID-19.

CDR3 sequence reads: CAISESGPAVDGYTF. In DNA, the CDR3 is TGTGCCATCAGTGAGTCGGGGCCGGCGGTGGATGGCTACACCTTC. The V call is TRBV10-3, the J call TRBJ1-2, with D maybe TRBD1 (5 bases). V lost 0 bases and J lost 6, with 14 bases in between. The germline V gene has CDR1 ENHRY and CDR2 SYGVKD. This CDR3 is 15 amino acids long.

CDR3 protein: CASRKDRGVYTDTQYF. Here the CDR3 DNA reads TGTGCCAGCAGAAAGGACAGGGGGGTATACACAGATACGCAGTATTTT. The chain is built from TRBV28 and TRBJ2-3; 10 bases align to TRBD1. V lost 6 bases, J lost 2 bases, and 8 bases stayed unmatched. CDR3 size: 16 residues. The germline CDR1 and CDR2 sequences are MDHEN and SYDVKM.

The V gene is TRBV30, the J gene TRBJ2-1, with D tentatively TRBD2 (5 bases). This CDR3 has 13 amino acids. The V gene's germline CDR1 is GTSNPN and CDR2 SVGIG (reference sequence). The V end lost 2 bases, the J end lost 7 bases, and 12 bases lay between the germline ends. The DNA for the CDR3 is TGTGCCTGGAGTCGACTATCGGGAAATGAGCAGTTCTTC. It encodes CAWSRLSGNEQFF.

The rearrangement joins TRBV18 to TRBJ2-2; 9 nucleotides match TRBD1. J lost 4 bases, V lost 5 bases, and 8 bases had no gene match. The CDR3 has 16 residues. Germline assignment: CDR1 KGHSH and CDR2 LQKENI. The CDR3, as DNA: TGTGCCAGCTCAGTAGGACAGGGGAGTATCACCGGGGAGCTGTTTTTT. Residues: CASSVGQGSITGELFF.

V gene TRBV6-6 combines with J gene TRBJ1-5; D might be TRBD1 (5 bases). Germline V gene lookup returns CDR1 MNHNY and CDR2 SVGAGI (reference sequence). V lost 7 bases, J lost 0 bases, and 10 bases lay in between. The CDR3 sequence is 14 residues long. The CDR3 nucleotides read TGTGCCAGCATCAAGACAGATAGCAATCAGCCCCAGCATTTT. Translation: CASIKTDSNQPQHF.

The CDR3 DNA is TGTGCCAGCAGCTTAGGTGCAGGGGTTGGCTACACCTTC. This gives the protein CASSLGAGVGYTF. V is TRBV11-2 and J is TRBJ1-2; D is possibly TRBD1 (6 bases). This CDR3 has 13 residues. Germline V lookup: CDR1 SGHAT, CDR2 FQNNGV. The V end lost 1 base, the J end lost 7 bases, and 10 bases lay between the germline ends.

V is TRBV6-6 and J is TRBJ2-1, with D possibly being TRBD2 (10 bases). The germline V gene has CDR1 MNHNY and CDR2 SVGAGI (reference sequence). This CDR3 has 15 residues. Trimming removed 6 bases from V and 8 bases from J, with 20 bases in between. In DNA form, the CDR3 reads TGTGCCAGCAGCCGTACTAGCGGGACAGGGTATGAGCAGTTCTTC. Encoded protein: CASSRTSGTGYEQFF.

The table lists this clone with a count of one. DNA of the CDR3: TGTGCCAGCAGCTTAGGACAGGGTGGTGGAAACACCATATATTTT. This encodes CASSLGQGGGNTIYF. This chain links TRBV7-2 with TRBJ1-3, with 7 bases matching TRBD1. Germline V gives CDR1 SGHTA, CDR2 FQGNSA. J lost 3 bases, V lost 1 base, and 3 bases had no gene match. This CDR3 is 15 amino acids long.

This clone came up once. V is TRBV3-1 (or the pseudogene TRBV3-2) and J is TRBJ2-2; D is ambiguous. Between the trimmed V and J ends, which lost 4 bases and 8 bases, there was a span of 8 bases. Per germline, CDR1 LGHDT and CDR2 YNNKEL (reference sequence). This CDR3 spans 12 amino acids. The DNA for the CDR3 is TGTGCCAGCAGCCCACGGTCGGGGGAGCTGTTTTTT. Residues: CASSPRSGELFF.

The DNA of the CDR3 is TGTGCCAGCAGGAGGGACAGGGAGGCCCCTAACTATGGCTACACCTTC. Translating it yields CASRRDREAPNYGYTF. The chain uses TRBV21-1 and TRBJ1-2; the table's TRBD1 call for D was not verified on the DNA. TRBV21-1 is assigned pseudogene status. CDR3 length: 16 amino acids.

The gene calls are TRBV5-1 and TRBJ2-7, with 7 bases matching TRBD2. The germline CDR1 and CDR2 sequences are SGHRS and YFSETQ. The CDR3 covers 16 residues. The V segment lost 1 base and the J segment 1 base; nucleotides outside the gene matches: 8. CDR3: CASSLNPRESSYEQYF. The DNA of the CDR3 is TGCGCCAGCAGCTTGAACCCGCGGGAGAGTTCCTACGAGCAGTACTTC. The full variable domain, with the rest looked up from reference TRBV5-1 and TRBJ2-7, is KAGVTQTPRYLIKTRGQQVTLSCSPISGHRSVSWYQQTPGQGLQFLFEYFSETQRNKGNFPGRFSGRQFSNSRSEMNVSTLELGDSALYLCASSLNPRESSYEQYFGPGTRLTVT.

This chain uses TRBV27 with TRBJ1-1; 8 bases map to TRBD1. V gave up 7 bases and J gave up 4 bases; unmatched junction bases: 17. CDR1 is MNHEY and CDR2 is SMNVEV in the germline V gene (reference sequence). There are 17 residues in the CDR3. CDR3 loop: CASTFLGPPQGVTEAFF. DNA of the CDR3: TGTGCCAGCACGTTTCTAGGCCCTCCACAGGGGGTCACTGAAGCTTTCTTT.

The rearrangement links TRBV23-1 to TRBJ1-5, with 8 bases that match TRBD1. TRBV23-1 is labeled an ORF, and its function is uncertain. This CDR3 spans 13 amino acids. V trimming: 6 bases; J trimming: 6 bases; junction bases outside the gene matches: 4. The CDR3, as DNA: TGCGCCAGCAGCCGGACAGGGAGTCAGCCCCAGCATTTT. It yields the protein CASSRTGSQPQHF.

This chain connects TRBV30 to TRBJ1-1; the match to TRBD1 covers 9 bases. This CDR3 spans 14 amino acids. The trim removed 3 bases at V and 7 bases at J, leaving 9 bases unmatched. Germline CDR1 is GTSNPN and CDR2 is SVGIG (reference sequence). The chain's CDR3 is CAWRAGQGLGEAFF. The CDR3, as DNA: TGTGCCTGGAGAGCCGGACAGGGGCTGGGTGAAGCTTTCTTT.

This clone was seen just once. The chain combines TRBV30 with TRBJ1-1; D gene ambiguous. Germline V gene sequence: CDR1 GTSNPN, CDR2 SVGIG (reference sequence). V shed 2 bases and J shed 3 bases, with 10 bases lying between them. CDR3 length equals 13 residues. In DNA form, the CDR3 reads TGTGCCTGGAGTACGGAGGACGACACTGAAGCTTTCTTT. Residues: CAWSTEDDTEAFF.

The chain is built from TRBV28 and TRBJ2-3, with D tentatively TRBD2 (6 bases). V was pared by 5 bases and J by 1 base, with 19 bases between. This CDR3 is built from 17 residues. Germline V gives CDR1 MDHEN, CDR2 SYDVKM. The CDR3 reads CASSPPFGGEGTDTQYF. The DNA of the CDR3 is TGTGCCAGCAGTCCCCCCTTCGGAGGGGAAGGCACAGATACGCAGTATTTT.

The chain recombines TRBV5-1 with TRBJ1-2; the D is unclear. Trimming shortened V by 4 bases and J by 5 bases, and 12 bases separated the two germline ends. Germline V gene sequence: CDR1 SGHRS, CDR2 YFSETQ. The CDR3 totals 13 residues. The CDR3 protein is CASSPSGMYGYTF. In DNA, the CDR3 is TGCGCCAGCAGCCCGTCGGGAATGTATGGCTACACCTTC.

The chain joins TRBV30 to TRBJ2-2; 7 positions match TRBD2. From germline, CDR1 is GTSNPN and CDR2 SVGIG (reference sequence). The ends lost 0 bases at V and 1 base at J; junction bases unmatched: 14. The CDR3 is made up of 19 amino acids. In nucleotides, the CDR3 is TGTGCCTGGAGTGTACTAGGTTGGGGGGTAGCGGGGAACACCGGGGAGCTGTTTTTT. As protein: CAWSVLGWGVAGNTGELFF.

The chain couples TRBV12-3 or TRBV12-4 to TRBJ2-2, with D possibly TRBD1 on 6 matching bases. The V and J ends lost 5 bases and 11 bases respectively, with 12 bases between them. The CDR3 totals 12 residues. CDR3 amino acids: CASSPGHRELFF. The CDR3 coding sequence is TGTGCCAGCAGTCCGGGACATCGAGAGCTGTTTTTT.

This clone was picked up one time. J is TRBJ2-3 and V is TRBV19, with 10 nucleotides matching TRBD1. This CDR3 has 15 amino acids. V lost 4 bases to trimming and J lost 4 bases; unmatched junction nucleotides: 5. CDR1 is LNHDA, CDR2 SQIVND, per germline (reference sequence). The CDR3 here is CASSRDRGIADTQYF. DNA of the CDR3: TGTGCCAGTAGTAGGGACAGGGGCATCGCAGATACGCAGTATTTT.

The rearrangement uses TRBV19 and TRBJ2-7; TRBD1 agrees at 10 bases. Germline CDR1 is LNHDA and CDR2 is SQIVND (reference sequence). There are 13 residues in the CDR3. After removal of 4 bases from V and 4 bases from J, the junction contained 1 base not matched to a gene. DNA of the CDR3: TGTGCCAGTAGTAGACAGGGGGCATACGAGCAGTACTTC. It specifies CASSRQGAYEQYF.

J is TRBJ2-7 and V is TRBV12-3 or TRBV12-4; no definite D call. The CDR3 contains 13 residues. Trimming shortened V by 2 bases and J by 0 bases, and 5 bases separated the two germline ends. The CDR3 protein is CASSLQASYEQYF. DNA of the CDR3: TGTGCCAGCAGTTTACAGGCCTCCTACGAGCAGTACTTC.

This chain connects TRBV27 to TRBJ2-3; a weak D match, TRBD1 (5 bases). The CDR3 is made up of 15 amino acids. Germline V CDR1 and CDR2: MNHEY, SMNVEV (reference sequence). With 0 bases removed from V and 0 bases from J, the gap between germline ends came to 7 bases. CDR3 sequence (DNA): TGTGCCAGCAGTTTATCCCGACAGAGCACAGATACGCAGTATTTT. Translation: CASSLSRQSTDTQYF.

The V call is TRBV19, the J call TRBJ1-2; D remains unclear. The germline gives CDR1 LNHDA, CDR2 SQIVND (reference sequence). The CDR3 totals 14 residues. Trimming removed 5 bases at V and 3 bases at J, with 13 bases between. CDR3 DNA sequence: TGTGCCAGTAGTTCCTGGGCCACGGACTATGGCTACACCTTC. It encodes CASSSWATDYGYTF.

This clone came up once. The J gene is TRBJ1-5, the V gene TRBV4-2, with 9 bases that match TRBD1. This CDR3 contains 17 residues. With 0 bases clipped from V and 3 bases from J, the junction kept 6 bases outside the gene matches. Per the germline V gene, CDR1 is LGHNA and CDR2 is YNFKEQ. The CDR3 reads CASSQDNRDRDNQPQHF. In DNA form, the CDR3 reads TGTGCCAGCAGCCAAGACAACCGGGACAGGGACAATCAGCCCCAGCATTTT.

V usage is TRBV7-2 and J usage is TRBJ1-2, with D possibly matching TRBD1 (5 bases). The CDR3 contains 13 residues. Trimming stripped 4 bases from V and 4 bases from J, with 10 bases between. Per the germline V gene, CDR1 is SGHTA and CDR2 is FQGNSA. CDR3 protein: CASSSGQVYGYTF. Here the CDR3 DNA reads TGTGCCAGCAGCTCCGGACAAGTCTATGGCTACACCTTC.

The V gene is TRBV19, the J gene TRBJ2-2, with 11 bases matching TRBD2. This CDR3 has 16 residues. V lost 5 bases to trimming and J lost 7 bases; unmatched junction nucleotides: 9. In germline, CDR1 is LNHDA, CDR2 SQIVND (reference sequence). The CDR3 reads CASSQIAGGPVGELFF. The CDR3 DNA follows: TGTGCCAGTAGTCAGATAGCGGGAGGGCCTGTCGGGGAGCTGTTTTTT.

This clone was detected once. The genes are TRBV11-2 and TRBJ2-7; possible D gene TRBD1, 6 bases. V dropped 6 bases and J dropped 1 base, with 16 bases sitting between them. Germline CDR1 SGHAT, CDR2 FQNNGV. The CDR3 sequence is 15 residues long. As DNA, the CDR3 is TGTGCCAGCAGTCGGACAGTTTCATTTTCCTACGAGCAGTACTTC. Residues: CASSRTVSFSYEQYF.